The 19 T cell receptor beta chains in this list originate from one sample, sequenced in a study of cytomegalovirus exposure and HLA in healthy donors. The PCR ran on 60 Vbeta and 13 Jbeta primers. TCRdb's copy holds only in-frame clones and misses some; the assay was immunoSEQ multiplex PCR. This table holds about 140,000 clones, 75% to 85% found once. Sequencing was performed on PBMCs. The receptor set was obtained from a woman aged 40 to 55 in good health and CMV-seropositive.

The rearrangement uses TRBV28 and TRBJ1-2; D is uncertain. Trimming shortened V by 4 bases and J by 1 base, and 4 bases separated the two germline ends. The CDR3 runs 12 residues. From germline, CDR1 is MDHEN and CDR2 SYDVKM. This CDR3 is CASSYSNYGYTF. The CDR3 DNA follows: TGTGCCAGCAGTTACAGTAACTATGGCTACACCTTC.

V gene TRBV6-5 combines with J gene TRBJ1-5; 7 nucleotides align to TRBD1. The V gene end was trimmed by 4 bases and the J gene end by 2 bases; junction bases not matched to a gene: 5. The germline V gene has CDR1 MNHEY and CDR2 SVGAGI. This CDR3 comprises 15 residues. CDR3 in DNA: TGTGCCAGCAGTTTGACAGGGACTCGCAATCAGCCCCAGCATTTT. It is translated as CASSLTGTRNQPQHF.

This rearrangement joins TRBV4-1 to TRBJ2-2; D might be TRBD1 (5 bases). Germline V gene sequence: CDR1 MGHRA, CDR2 YSYEKL. The V end lost 5 bases, the J end lost 4 bases, and 5 bases lay between the germline ends. The CDR3 sequence is 12 residues long. In DNA, the CDR3 is TGCGCCAGCAGCAGGGGCACCGGGGAGCTGTTTTTT. It translates to CASSRGTGELFF.

This chain links TRBV15 with TRBJ2-1; D is undetermined. The CDR3 has 13 residues. Trimming pared 6 bases from V and 0 bases from J, leaving 6 bases between. The germline V gene has CDR1 LNHNV and CDR2 YYDKDF (reference sequence). In DNA, the CDR3 is TGTGCCACCAGACTACCCTCCTACAATGAGCAGTTCTTC. It codes for CATRLPSYNEQFF.

This clone was observed a handful of times. The chain employs TRBV10-3 and TRBJ2-1; TRBD2 matches at 14 bases. The CDR3 length is 18 residues. Germline V gene lookup returns CDR1 ENHRY and CDR2 SYGVKD. J gave up 7 bases and V 3 bases, and 11 bases lay outside the gene matches. Written as DNA, the CDR3 is TGTGCCATCAGTGATTTGCGTGGGACTAGCGGGAGTACTAATGAGCAGTTCTTC. Its protein product is CAISDLRGTSGSTNEQFF.

This sequence joins TRBV27 and TRBJ2-3; D uncertain. The germline V gene has CDR1 MNHEY and CDR2 SMNVEV (reference sequence). V lost 8 bases to trimming and J lost 2 bases, with 11 bases between them. The CDR3 length is 13 residues. CDR3: CASAVRVTDTQYF. In DNA, the CDR3 is TGTGCCAGCGCTGTTCGAGTCACAGATACGCAGTATTTT.

The rearrangement links TRBV6-6 to TRBJ2-1; D ambiguous. V gave up 2 bases and J gave up 2 bases, with 10 bases separating them. The germline gives CDR1 MNHNY, CDR2 SVGAGI (reference sequence). The CDR3 runs 15 residues. The CDR3 loop reads CASSYPTGAYNEQFF. The CDR3 DNA follows: TGTGCCAGCAGTTACCCTACCGGAGCCTACAATGAGCAGTTCTTC.

The gene calls are TRBV15 and TRBJ2-7; 10 bases line up with TRBD1. In germline, CDR1 is LNHNV, CDR2 YYDKDF (reference sequence). Trimming took 1 base from V and 0 from J; bases not matched to a gene: 6. The CDR3 is 17 residues long. The DNA of the CDR3 is TGTGCCACCAGCAGAGGGGGGACAGGGGTCATCTCCTACGAGCAGTACTTC. Its protein is CATSRGGTGVISYEQYF.

This rearrangement joins TRBV2 to TRBJ2-3; 13 nucleotides line up with TRBD2. With 4 bases clipped from V and 6 bases from J, the junction kept 10 bases outside the gene matches. Germline V gene data show CDR1 as SNHLY and CDR2 as FYNNEI. The CDR3 sequence is 17 residues long. CDR3 nucleotide sequence: TGTGCCAGCAGTGTCGGTTGGGGACTAGCGGGATCGGATACGCAGTATTTT. Amino acids: CASSVGWGLAGSDTQYF.

J is TRBJ2-5 and V is TRBV11-2; D is possibly TRBD1 (6 bases). Trimming stripped 6 bases from V and 0 bases from J, with 8 bases between. Germline values: CDR1 SGHAT, CDR2 FQNNGV. This CDR3 has 13 amino acids. The CDR3 sequence is CASSRGYQETQYF. The CDR3 DNA follows: TGTGCCAGCAGTAGGGGGTACCAAGAGACCCAGTACTTC. Looking up the rest from reference TRBV11-2 and TRBJ2-5 gives the full variable domain: EAGVAQSPRYKIIEKRQSVAFWCNPISGHATLYWYQQILGQGPKLLIQFQNNGVVDDSQLPKDRFSAERLKGVDSTLKIQPAKLEDSAVYLCASSRGYQETQYFGPGTRLLVL.

The sample holds a few counts of this clone. The V call is TRBV28, the J call TRBJ1-1; D unclear. The CDR3 has 12 residues. Germline V gives CDR1 MDHEN, CDR2 SYDVKM. The ends were cut back, 6 bases at V and 1 base at J, with 6 bases in the middle. DNA for the CDR3: TGTGCCAGCAGACAGCCGAACACTGAAGCTTTCTTT. Its protein is CASRQPNTEAFF.

The V gene is TRBV19, the J gene TRBJ1-5, with D possibly matching TRBD1 (6 bases). CDR1 LNHDA and CDR2 SQIVND come from the germline V gene (reference sequence). This CDR3 is built from 14 residues. V lost 8 bases and J 0 bases, leaving 11 bases between the germline ends. CDR3 residues: CASLDRNSNQPQHF. CDR3 sequence (DNA): TGTGCCAGTCTGGACAGAAATAGCAATCAGCCCCAGCATTTT.

V gene TRBV6-5 combines with J gene TRBJ1-1; TRBD1 agrees at 7 bases. The CDR3 length is 14 residues. Germline-derived CDR1 and CDR2 are MNHEY and SVGAGI. With 6 bases clipped from V and 4 bases from J, the junction kept 8 bases outside the gene matches. The CDR3, as DNA: TGTGCCAGCAGAGCTACAGGGGCGGCCACTGAAGCTTTCTTT. Its protein product is CASRATGAATEAFF.

For this clone: Other DNA sequences from this sample encode an identical CDR3 as well. The genes are TRBV19 and TRBJ1-2; weak D call: TRBD1 (6 bases). The CDR3 runs 13 residues. Germline V CDR1 and CDR2: LNHDA, SQIVND (reference sequence). Trimming took 6 bases from V and 5 from J, leaving 13 bases between them. CDR3 sequence (DNA): TGTGCCAGTAGGACCGGACAGAGTTATGGCTACACCTTC. Its translation: CASRTGQSYGYTF.

The chain employs TRBV15 and TRBJ2-2; the match to TRBD2 covers 9 bases. Germline CDR1 is LNHNV and CDR2 is YYDKDF (reference sequence). This CDR3 has 17 amino acids. V trimming: 3 bases; J trimming: 4 bases; junction bases outside the gene matches: 9. The CDR3 region has the DNA TGTGCCACCAGCAGGGACTATAGCGGGAGCGGCACCGGGGAGCTGTTTTTT. Amino acid sequence: CATSRDYSGSGTGELFF.

The gene calls are TRBV5-1 and TRBJ2-5; weak D call: TRBD1 (6 bases). The CDR3 extends over 13 amino acids. The germline V and J ends were trimmed by 4 bases and 3 bases, with 10 bases remaining between them. Germline assignment: CDR1 SGHRS and CDR2 YFSETQ. CDR3 amino acids: CASSRDNEETQYF. CDR3 sequence (DNA): TGCGCCAGCAGCCGGGACAACGAAGAGACCCAGTACTTC.

Worth noting for this clone: The junction does not match germline at one end; this may be a read error. The chain employs TRBV9 and TRBJ2-7, with 11 bases matching TRBD2. Germline CDR1 reads SGDLS; CDR2 reads YYNGEE. The CDR3 covers 14 residues. DNA for the CDR3: TGTGCCAGCAGCGCGGGACTAGCGGACTACGCGCAGTACTTC. Translating gives CASSAGLADYAQYF.

The genes are TRBV6-6 and TRBJ2-2, with 11 bases aligning to TRBD1. Germline V gene sequence: CDR1 MNHNY, CDR2 SVGAGI (reference sequence). The CDR3 loop spans 16 amino acids. Trimming took 5 bases from V and 4 from J; bases not matched to a gene: 6. CDR3 sequence reads: CASSPGTGGITGELFF. The CDR3 nucleotides are TGTGCCAGCAGTCCGGGGACAGGGGGAATCACCGGGGAGCTGTTTTTT.

This clone was seen a few times. The chain couples TRBV6-5 to TRBJ2-5; a weak D match, TRBD2 (6 bases). This CDR3 contains 12 residues. Germline lookup yields CDR1 MNHEY and CDR2 SVGAGI. V was shortened by 9 bases and J by 0 bases, with 8 bases between the two germline ends. The CDR3 nucleotides are TGTGCCAGTGGGGGGAACCAAGAGACCCAGTACTTC. It yields the protein CASGGNQETQYF.